Below are 9 T cell receptor beta chains sequenced from a single sample in a study of blood T cell repertoires in COVID-19. Here immunoSEQ multiplex PCR was the method, and the copy in TCRdb shows in-frame clones only, minus some. The table shows fewer than 150,000 clones, with around 85% occurring only once. The sequenced sample consisted of peripheral blood. Receptors originate from a woman between 55 and 75 years old with COVID-19, enrolled during active disease.

The rearrangement links TRBV6-1 to TRBJ1-2; TRBD1 aligns across 8 bases. This CDR3 has 12 residues. Germline V CDR1 and CDR2: MNHNS, SASEGT. With 5 bases clipped from V and 8 bases from J, the junction kept 4 bases outside the gene matches. CDR3 amino acids: CASSHTGGGYTF. The CDR3 DNA follows: TGTGCCAGCAGTCACACAGGGGGAGGCTACACCTTC.

V gene TRBV19 combines with J gene TRBJ2-7; the D is unclear. Germline V lookup: CDR1 LNHDA, CDR2 SQIVND (reference sequence). The length of the CDR3 is 11 residues. Between the trimmed V and J ends, which lost 5 bases and 4 bases, there was a span of 6 bases. The CDR3 region has the DNA TGTGCCAGTAGTGTTGAGTACGAGCAGTACTTC. Translating gives CASSVEYEQYF.

This chain joins TRBV4-2 and TRBJ1-5, with D unclear. Germline V CDR1 and CDR2: LGHNA, YNFKEQ. V was shortened by 4 bases and J by 1 base, with 11 bases between the two germline ends. The CDR3 is 15 amino acids. The DNA for the CDR3 is TGTGCCAGCAGCCCAGGTGGGTCGAGCAATCAGCCCCAGCATTTT. Protein: CASSPGGSSNQPQHF.

The chain has TRBV21-1 and TRBJ1-2; the D call of TRBD1 is as the table states it, not checked on the DNA. TRBV21-1 is listed as a pseudogene. The length of the CDR3 is 19 residues. The CDR3: CASSKEGDRGKICNYGYTF. The CDR3 DNA reads as TGTGCCAGCAGCAAAGAGGGAGACAGGGGAAAGATATGTAACTATGGCTACACCTTC.

DNA for the CDR3: TGTGCCAGCAGCCAAGAGACAGGGTTTGGGACCCAGTACTTC. This gives the protein CASSQETGFGTQYF. V gene TRBV6-6 combines with J gene TRBJ2-5; 7 positions match TRBD1. Trimming at V came to 6 bases and at J to 7 bases, leaving 11 bases not matched to a gene. Germline values: CDR1 MNHNY, CDR2 SVGAGI (reference sequence). The CDR3 totals 14 residues.

This clone came up once. CDR3: CASSSWTSGGETQYF. The CDR3 DNA is TGTGCCAGCAGTTCCTGGACTAGCGGGGGTGAGACCCAGTACTTC. The chain employs TRBV27 and TRBJ2-5; 13 bases are a match to TRBD2. Germline V gene sequence: CDR1 MNHEY, CDR2 SMNVEV (reference sequence). The CDR3 is made up of 15 amino acids. V gave up 4 bases and J gave up 5 bases; unmatched junction bases: 4.

The rearrangement joins TRBV7-2 to TRBJ1-2; 8 bases fit TRBD1. With 6 bases clipped from V and 2 bases from J, the junction kept 8 bases outside the gene matches. Germline CDR1 is SGHTA and CDR2 is FQGNSA. The CDR3 runs 15 residues. The CDR3 sequence: CASSYPDRVNYGYTF. In DNA form, the CDR3 reads TGTGCCAGCAGTTACCCGGACAGGGTAAACTATGGCTACACCTTC.

The chain links TRBV6-5 to TRBJ1-2, with 8 bases lining up with TRBD1. The J segment lost 4 bases and the V segment lost 9 bases, leaving 7 bases of the junction unmatched. CDR1 and CDR2 (germline): MNHEY, SVGAGI. This CDR3 has 13 residues. CDR3 in amino acids: CASLGQGRYGYTF. Written as DNA, the CDR3 is TGTGCCAGTCTTGGACAGGGTCGCTATGGCTACACCTTC.

The chain is built from TRBV27 and TRBJ2-1; D is possibly TRBD1 (6 bases). This CDR3 region has 15 residues. CDR1 is MNHEY, CDR2 SMNVEV, per germline (reference sequence). Trimming removed 6 bases from V and 5 bases from J, with 17 bases in between. The CDR3: CASSPAQGWDNEQFF. Here the CDR3 DNA reads TGTGCCAGCAGCCCGGCGCAGGGGTGGGACAATGAGCAGTTCTTC.